The 7 T cell receptor beta chains below come from one sample, sequenced in a study of T cell clones after liver transplantation. This table comes from immunoSEQ multiplex PCR, and its TCRdb copy is limited to in-frame clones, with some not included. This sample has around 75,000 clones, with about 85% found just once. The material sequenced was CD4+ T cells from blood, taken around 48 months after liver transplant. The receptors here all came from a human patient who received a liver transplant. A share of the T cells may be of graft donor origin.

This sequence joins TRBV18 and TRBJ2-7; possible D gene TRBD2, 5 bases. Germline assignment: CDR1 KGHSH and CDR2 LQKENI. There are 15 residues in the CDR3. The V and J ends lost 3 bases and 0 bases respectively, with 12 bases between them. In DNA, the CDR3 is TGTGCCAGCTCACCGGAGACTGGAGGCTCCTACGAGCAGTACTTC. Translation: CASSPETGGSYEQYF.

This clone came up a few times. J is TRBJ2-7 and V is TRBV10-3; the D is unclear. Germline V gene data show CDR1 as ENHRY and CDR2 as SYGVKD. V lost 9 bases and J 6 bases, leaving 12 bases between the germline ends. The CDR3 length is 11 residues. CDR3 nucleotide sequence: TGTGCCATGGGGATTGTGAGCGAGCAGTACTTC. This codes for CAMGIVSEQYF.

This chain links TRBV6-5 with TRBJ1-1, with TRBD1 matching over 11 bases. Per the germline V gene, CDR1 is MNHEY and CDR2 is SVGAGI. The CDR3 has 15 residues. Trimming at V came to 6 bases and at J to 10 bases, leaving 13 bases not matched to a gene. The CDR3 DNA sequence: TGTGCCAGCAGCCGTCCCGGACAGGGGGCACCGGTAGCTTTCTTT. The encoded protein is CASSRPGQGAPVAFF.

The rearrangement links TRBV11-2 to TRBJ1-6, with 7 bases fitting TRBD1. CDR1 SGHAT and CDR2 FQNNGV come from the germline V gene. The CDR3 runs 17 residues. Trimming at V came to 4 bases and at J to 5 bases, leaving 11 bases not matched to a gene. The CDR3 nucleotides are TGTGCCAGCAGCTGGGGGTTCGGACAGGCCAATAATTCACCCCTCCACTTT. This gives the protein CASSWGFGQANNSPLHF.

The J gene is TRBJ1-1, the V gene TRBV5-4; the D gene is possibly TRBD1 (5 bases). The CDR3 sequence is 14 residues long. Germline V CDR1 and CDR2: SGHNT, YYREEE (reference sequence). Trimming took 4 bases from V and 8 from J, leaving 18 bases between them. DNA for the CDR3: TGTGCCAGCAGCCTCAGGGACCCTTTAAGGGAAGCTTTCTTT. This translates into CASSLRDPLREAFF.

This chain links TRBV7-9 with TRBJ1-3; no clear D. Trimming cost V 5 bases and J 0 bases, with 11 bases left between them. This CDR3 contains 15 residues. The germline V gene encodes CDR1 SEHNR and CDR2 FQNEAQ (reference sequence). The CDR3 nucleotides read TGTGCCAGCAGCCCCGACGGTATCTCTGGAAACACCATATATTTT. This gives the protein CASSPDGISGNTIYF.

The chain recombines TRBV15 with TRBJ2-2; the match to TRBD1 covers 11 bases. Germline values: CDR1 LNHNV, CDR2 YYDKDF (reference sequence). Trimming cost V 6 bases and J 2 bases; bases outside gene matches: 8. The CDR3 loop spans 17 amino acids. The CDR3 nucleotides are TGTGCCACCAGTACCGGGACAGGGGGAGAAAACACCGGGGAGCTGTTTTTT. Translated: CATSTGTGGENTGELFF.